This TCR beta chain was documented in a study of T cells in Graves' hyperthyroidism and ophthalmopathy. Study-wide results and limits: Blood also held most thyroid clonotypes expanded beyond 0.001.

There were TCR beta CDR3 regions amplified from RNA transcripts. When the TCR CDR3 underwent first-round RT-PCR, the HTBI primer set was used. MiXCR, applied by TCRdb to the multiplex PCR reads, yields one record per CDR3 protein. The sample lists 300,000 to 400,000 distinct CDR3 sequences, roughly 13% occurring once. CDR3 size: 14 residues. The V gene's germline CDR1 is DFQATT and CDR2 SNEGSKA (reference sequence). V was cut by 2 bases and J by 2 bases, with 11 bases left in between. In its sample, this clonotype was seen many times. Its antigen is still unknown. Researchers defined stable Graves' hyperthyroidism as no ophthalmopathy progression within 18 months. Diagnosis of hyperthyroidism was new in patients aged 18 to 65, and its duration was under 2 months.

V is TRBV20-1 and J is TRBJ2-3; D may be TRBD1 (5 bases). The TCR comes from a woman between 18 and 29 years old with Graves' hyperthyroidism. Sequencing used blood. Here the CDR3 reads CSARRTINTDTQYF. The CDR3 region has the DNA TGCAGTGCTAGAAGGACAATCAACACAGATACGCAGTATTTT.